The 5 T cell receptor beta chains listed next were all sequenced from one sample in a study of response to subunit inactivated influenza vaccine. Via MiXCR, TCRdb re-called the RT-PCR reads, giving one row per CDR3 protein. The table lists about 300,000 distinct CDR3 sequences, about 20% of them singletons. The sequencing used PBMCs from blood, collected about 19 months after vaccination. The source is a man between 50 and 75 years old who received an inactivated influenza vaccine.

This clonotype was detected a few times. The chain carries TRBV6-1 and TRBJ1-6, with a tentative D call TRBD1 (5 bases). Trimming shortened V by 7 bases and J by 5 bases, and 9 bases separated the two germline ends. From germline, CDR1 is MNHNS and CDR2 SASEGT. The CDR3 covers 13 residues. The CDR3 nucleotides read TGTGCCAGCAACGGCAGGGATAATTCACCCCTCCACTTT. It yields the protein CASNGRDNSPLHF.

The table lists this clonotype with a few counts. V gene TRBV24-1 combines with J gene TRBJ2-1; 8 bases map to TRBD1. CDR3 length: 17 amino acids. Germline assignment: CDR1 KGHDR and CDR2 SFDVKD. V trimming: 3 bases; J trimming: 1 base; junction bases outside the gene matches: 7. CDR3 residues: CATSDVYRDRSYNEQFF. The DNA for the CDR3 is TGTGCCACCAGTGATGTTTACCGGGACAGGTCCTACAATGAGCAGTTCTTC.

This clonotype was found many times. The chain recombines TRBV4-1 with TRBJ1-2, with D hard to call. V gave up 0 bases and J gave up 3 bases, with 20 bases separating them. Germline V gives CDR1 MGHRA, CDR2 YSYEKL. The CDR3 totals 18 residues. The CDR3 DNA sequence: TGCGCCAGCAGCCAAGATAGTGGTGGCAGTCAACATTACTATGGCTACACCTTC. Its translation is CASSQDSGGSQHYYGYTF.

J is TRBJ2-1 and V is TRBV9; the D call may be TRBD1 or TRBD2 (5 bases each). This CDR3 is 16 amino acids long. Germline CDR1 and CDR2: SGDLS and YYNGEE. Trimming took off 3 bases at V and 0 bases at J, with 13 bases between the two ends. CDR3 bases: TGTGCCAGCAGCGCCCCCGGGGCGCCCTCCTACAATGAGCAGTTCTTC. Translated, it gives CASSAPGAPSYNEQFF.

Many counts were recorded for this clonotype. The rearrangement joins TRBV7-2 to TRBJ2-7; a weak D match, TRBD1 (6 bases). The germline V gene encodes CDR1 SGHTA and CDR2 FQGNSA. Trimming removed 2 bases from V and 0 bases from J, with 11 bases in between. The length of the CDR3 is 15 residues. The CDR3, as DNA: TGTGCCAGCAGCTTAACGACAGGTACCTCCTACGAGCAGTACTTC. As protein: CASSLTTGTSYEQYF. The complete variable domain, with remaining parts taken from reference TRBV7-2 and TRBJ2-7, reads GAGVSQSPSNKVTEKGKDVELRCDPISGHTALYWYRQSLGQGLEFLIYFQGNSAPDKSGLPSDRFSAERTGGSVSTLTIQRTQQEDSAVYLCASSLTTGTSYEQYFGPGTRLTVT.